The T cell receptor beta chain described here comes from a study of spatial heterogeneity in lung cancer (dated by TCRdb to the late 2010s). Study-level background: Beta-chain transcripts were consistently detected in greater numbers than alpha-chain transcripts, which likely reflected higher beta-chain transcript abundance. Nonsynonymous mutation counts, determined by whole-exome sequencing of tumor tissue, were related to features of the TCR repertoire. In the raw uncorrected reads, each unique combination of TCR and UMI appeared on average more than ten times. The study quantitatively compared TCR alpha and beta repertoires across multiple tumor regions, matched nontumor lung and blood in non-small cell lung cancer. At surgery, hundreds of tumor regions, some 61 matched nontumor lung samples and a few dozen PBMC samples were TCR-sequenced for both alpha and beta chains. What the research found in general, with its limitations: Ubiquitous expanded tumor TCRs were detected in blood more often at tumor resection than at routine follow-up. Additional single-cell paired TCR alpha and beta sequencing was considered necessary to confirm, at a functional level, the hypothesis that regional TCRs recognize regional mutations.

This clonotype occurred a few times. Its antigen is still unknown. Mismatch with germline at one junction end may stem from a read error. Libraries were made using 5' RACE. The instrument was a NextSeq 500. The TCR library protocol attached a unique molecular identifier to each TCR cDNA molecule to allow correction of PCR and sequencing errors. From the authors' description of their analysis: TCR identification, UMI-based error correction and CDR3 extraction were all carried out with Decombinator tools. TCRs above a frequency of 2 per 1,000, corresponding to the top 1% of the tumor frequency distribution, were defined as expanded. Rényi diversity was computed with the R vegan package after subsampling each repertoire 100 times to 5,000 TCRs. CDR3 similarity networks were built from amino acid triplet string-kernel similarity, with CDR3s being connected when pairwise similarity was above 0.82. Starting from the raw public reads, TCRdb applied fastp trimming at Q25, assembled clones with MiXCR and retained in-frame beta chains. Each CDR3 protein appears once, grouped with its most common genes and DNA. The V and J calls and clone size come from TCRdb's table, not from the authors' own analysis. The table for this sample lists tens of thousands of distinct CDR3 sequences; 9.5% to 15% of them were counted only once. The ten top clones hold more than 40% of the sample.

Sample time point, as interpreted from the label and publication: sample taken at primary tumor resection. Without any cell sorting, TCR sequencing was performed on whole RNA extracted either from tumor and nontumor lung tissue or from cryopreserved PBMC samples. The donors were 65 to 85 patients from the lung TRACERx cohort who had early-stage, untreated non-small cell lung cancer. Only patients with enough RNA available from two or more tumor regions were chosen for TCR sequencing. The CDR3 spans 15 residues, from the cysteine through the phenylalanine. Of the read, only the CDR3 DNA is kept; its 45 bases are in frame from base 1. CDR1 SGHTA and CDR2 FQGTGA are derived from the germline V gene.

Sequences were derived from PBMCs, sampled at surgery. This TCR was recovered from a male donor with early-stage non-small cell lung cancer. The sequence links TRBV7-3 to TRBJ2-5; 11 nucleotides in the junction match TRBD2. The CDR3 sequence is CASSITSGSPETQYF. The DNA is TGTGCCAGCAGCATAACTAGCGGGAGCCCGGAGACCCAGTACTTC.